This TCR beta chain was captured in a study of PD-1 blockade in classical Hodgkin lymphoma (dated by TCRdb to 2020 to 2021). Some background on the complete study: Nivolumab dosing was 3 mg/kg intravenously every 2 weeks, continuing until either disease progression or unacceptable toxicity. The study used TCR beta sequencing and CyTOF to define a peripheral blood immune signature of response to PD-1 blockade in classical Hodgkin lymphoma. What the research found in general, with its limitations: A significant rise by C4D1 was seen in CD4+ but not CD8+ TCR diversity (p=0.0027 vs p=0.16), with the rise being most apparent in complete responders (p=0.02). Newly diagnosed patients were reported to have lower baseline TCR diversity than healthy donors, and relapsed/refractory patients were reported to have lower baseline TCR diversity still. The study was limited to a single clinical trial cohort, and causes of repertoire differences, possibly disease activity or prior therapy, remained undefined. Diversity was lower in patients who began nivolumab less than 1 year after ASCT, so these patients were left out of later analyses to avoid confounding by immune reconstitution. Trial patients with a complete response had baseline diversity similar to that of newly diagnosed patients, while partial responders and progressors had significantly lower diversity.

The Qiagen DNeasy kit was used to extract genomic DNA from unsorted PBMCs and from the negatively selected CD4+ and CD8+ fractions. Amplification of TCR beta CDR3 regions was done by immunoSEQ multiplex PCR with primers that anneal to V and J segments. A synthetic immune receptor repertoire was used to minimize amplification bias, and any residual bias was removed computationally once sequencing was done. On the study's bioinformatics: Custom Python scripts were used to quantify repertoire diversity as the Shannon entropy index. Unsorted, CD4+ and CD8+ repertoires were analyzed separately, except for combined analyses in which CD4+ and CD8+ sequences were merged in silico. A clone counted as expanded when the clone's frequency after treatment rose at least 2-fold relative to C1D1, and clones undetected at baseline were given a pseudocount of 0.5. Clones with 0 or 1 copy at C1D1 were classified as singleton clones, and clones with 2 or more copies were classified as non-singleton clones. Clones expanded in unsorted samples were labelled as CD4+, CD8+ or unknown by matching protein sequences in sorted samples from the same patient. Wilcoxon tests on paired samples were used to test diversity changes from C1D1 to C4D1. TCRdb provides this immuneACCESS table in a form limited to in-frame rearrangements. Some clones are lacking; in checked studies, under half of them reflect an unresolved V gene, and why the rest are absent is not known. Clone size and the V and J calls come from that table; the DNA yielded D and trimming. The sample contains some 90,000 clones, about 83% of them found a single time. The ten largest clones add up to about 18% of the sample.

The sample's time point label, in plain terms: cycle 4 day 1 (C4D1), after less than 7 weeks of nivolumab. Every trial patient had relapsed after autologous stem cell transplantation, and cohorts A, B and C differed in prior brentuximab vedotin exposure. A total of around 59 patients with relapsed/refractory classical Hodgkin lymphoma made up the trial cohort, and each patient's best overall response was complete response, partial response or progressive disease. In the multi-cohort phase II CheckMate 205 trial, trial patients received single-agent nivolumab. An independent review committee assessed best overall response by applying the 2007 International Working Group response criteria. Trial PBMCs were obtained immediately prior to nivolumab initiation (C1D1) and on therapy at cycle 2 day 1 and cycle 4 day 1. Peripheral blood was collected in 8 mL Vacutainer Cell Preparation Tubes, from which PBMCs were isolated by centrifugation and then cryopreserved.

V is clipped by 3 bases and J by 5 bases, and the sequence between their germline boundaries is 7 bases long. The CDR3, from cysteine to phenylalanine, totals 13 residues. Only the CDR3 part of the read is kept: 39 bases, read in frame from the first base. CDR1 and CDR2 were assigned from the germline V gene as SGHDN and FVKESK. In the case of this clone: The antigen it recognizes is unknown. No base quality values were provided; no much bigger clone lies one nucleotide off.

This TCR came from a human donor with classical Hodgkin lymphoma. This sequence uses TRBV14 and TRBJ2-2, with no reliable assignment of the D segment. The sample was peripheral blood mononuclear cells (PBMCs), taken before the fourth cycle of nivolumab. The DNA sequence follows: TGTGCCAGCAGCCAGGCGCTGACCGGGGAGCTGTTTTTT. It encodes CASSQALTGELFF.